These 21 T cell receptor beta chains share one sample of origin, sequenced in a study of post-analysis software for immune sequencing data. Study-wide results and limits: In patients, TRBV5-6, TRBV5-1 and TRBV20-1 belonged to roughly five TRBV segments found more frequently than in controls.

Unique molecular identifiers had been added to the TCR beta cDNA libraries. MiXCR was run by TCRdb on the PCR reads, yielding one entry per CDR3 protein. Among 150,000 to 200,000 distinct CDR3 sequences listed, 30% were seen once. These receptors' targets are unknown. Sequences were obtained from blood. The receptor set was obtained from a girl aged 5-17 years with multiple sclerosis.

Ten or more counts support this clonotype. An end of the junction does not agree with germline; a read error may underlie this. The gene calls are TRBV7-9 and TRBJ2-3; the match to TRBD2 covers 8 bases. CDR3 length: 13 amino acids. Germline V gives CDR1 SEHNR, CDR2 FQNEAQ (reference sequence). CDR3 nucleotide sequence: TGTGCCAGCACCTTAGCGGGAACGGATACGCAGTATTTT. Translation gives CASTLAGTDTQYF.

This clonotype has a count of ten or more. The chain employs TRBV6-5 and TRBJ2-3; D ambiguous. Per germline, CDR1 MNHEY and CDR2 SVGAGI. Deletions cut 0 bases from V and 0 bases from J, with 10 bases between. The CDR3 contains 16 residues. CDR3 residues: CASSYSRRPSTDTQYF. The CDR3 region has the DNA TGTGCCAGCAGTTACTCGAGGCGACCTAGCACAGATACGCAGTATTTT.

The genes are TRBV28 and TRBJ2-7; D unresolved. The CDR3 has 14 amino acids. The V gene lost 8 bases and the J gene lost 2 bases, with 16 bases spanning the gap. In germline, CDR1 is MDHEN, CDR2 SYDVKM. CDR3 in DNA: TGTGCCAGCTCGACGGACGGTCCAACCTACGAGCAGTACTTC. Its protein is CASSTDGPTYEQYF.

This clonotype was observed at least ten times. This chain links TRBV3-1 with TRBJ1-2, with a tentative D call TRBD1 (5 bases). CDR1 and CDR2 (germline): LGHDT, YNNKEL (reference sequence). The CDR3 length is 16 residues. With 0 bases removed from V and 2 bases from J, the gap between germline ends came to 13 bases. The CDR3 here is CASSQDLGGDNYGYTF. The CDR3 DNA reads TGTGCCAGCAGCCAAGATCTTGGAGGGGACAACTATGGCTACACCTTC.

This rearrangement joins TRBV7-7 to TRBJ2-1, with D possibly being TRBD2 (6 bases). V shed 1 base and J shed 9 bases, with 16 bases lying between them. CDR3 length: 15 amino acids. The germline V gene has CDR1 SSHAT and CDR2 FNYEAQ (reference sequence). For the CDR3, the DNA is TGTGCCAGCAGCTTAGTCTTGGGCGGGATAGGTGAGCAGTTCTTC. Its translation is CASSLVLGGIGEQFF.

The J gene is TRBJ2-1, the V gene TRBV27; TRBD1 is a possible D gene (5 bases). Germline CDR1 reads MNHEY; CDR2 reads SMNVEV (reference sequence). The CDR3 length is 14 residues. Trimming stripped 0 bases from V and 8 bases from J, with 11 bases between. In DNA, the CDR3 is TGTGCCAGCAGTTTATCAGGGGTCTGGGATGAGCAGTTCTTC. This gives the protein CASSLSGVWDEQFF.

The rearrangement uses TRBV27 and TRBJ2-2, with TRBD2 identical over 8 bases. This CDR3 contains 16 residues. CDR1 is MNHEY, CDR2 SMNVEV, per germline (reference sequence). Unmatched junction bases numbered 9, after V lost 5 bases and J lost 4 bases. The CDR3 sequence: CASSQPGLVRTGELFF. The CDR3 DNA follows: TGTGCCAGCAGTCAACCGGGACTAGTTCGCACCGGGGAGCTGTTTTTT.

This clonotype has at least ten counts. The chain has TRBV20-1 and TRBJ2-5; D is uncertain. V lost 0 bases and J lost 4, with 9 bases in between. The CDR3 is made up of 13 amino acids. CDR1 DFQATT and CDR2 SNEGSKA come from the germline V gene (reference sequence). DNA of the CDR3: TGCAGTGCTAGAGAGGGTTCGTTAGAGACCCAGTACTTC. Protein: CSAREGSLETQYF.

In regard to this clonotype: The junction departs from germline at one end; a sequencing error may be responsible. The chain has TRBV5-6 and TRBJ2-1; D remains unclear. The germline CDR1 and CDR2 sequences are SGHDT and YYEEEE. This CDR3 comprises 12 residues. The CDR3 is CTSSLEGHEQFF. CDR3 DNA: TGTACCAGCAGCTTGGAAGGGCATGAGCAGTTCTTC.

The sample holds a few counts of this clonotype. The V call is TRBV7-6, the J call TRBJ2-2, with TRBD2 identical over 7 bases. The CDR3 runs 16 residues. CDR1 is SGHVS and CDR2 is FNYEAQ in the germline V gene. With 5 bases clipped from V and 4 bases from J, the junction kept 10 bases outside the gene matches. The CDR3 nucleotides read TGTGCCAGCAGCCCCTTCGGGGGAGGGGTCACCGGGGAGCTGTTTTTT. As protein: CASSPFGGGVTGELFF. Together with reference TRBV7-6 and TRBJ2-2, the CDR3 gives the full variable domain: GAGVSQSPRYKVTKRGQDVALRCDPISGHVSLYWYRQALGQGPEFLTYFNYEAQQDKSGLPNDRFSAERPEGSISTLTIQRTEQRDSAMYRCASSPFGGGVTGELFFGEGSRLTVL.

V is TRBV6-2 or TRBV6-3 and J is TRBJ2-1, with 7 bases lining up with TRBD2. Germline CDR1 reads MNHEY; CDR2 reads SVGEGT. Trimming took 4 bases from V and 8 from J; bases not matched to a gene: 11. The length of the CDR3 is 15 residues. This CDR3 is CASSSERRGYDEQFF. CDR3 nucleotides: TGTGCCAGCAGTTCGGAACGGCGGGGGTATGATGAGCAGTTCTTC.

This clonotype has at least ten counts. The genes are TRBV20-1 and TRBJ2-1; no definite D call. V shed 1 base and J shed 0 bases, with 7 bases lying between them. The CDR3 has 14 residues. Germline V gives CDR1 DFQATT, CDR2 SNEGSKA (reference sequence). CDR3 bases: TGCAGTGCTAGAGTGTTTAGCTCCTACAATGAGCAGTTCTTC. It specifies CSARVFSSYNEQFF.

The rearrangement joins TRBV12-3 or TRBV12-4 to TRBJ1-1; D gene ambiguous. This CDR3 has 15 amino acids. Deletions cut 4 bases from V and 0 bases from J, with 12 bases between. The CDR3 reads CASSSRTVLNTEAFF. CDR3 DNA sequence: TGTGCCAGCAGTTCCCGGACTGTTTTGAACACTGAAGCTTTCTTT.

The chain employs TRBV7-9 and TRBJ2-2, with 10 positions matching TRBD2. CDR3 length equals 19 residues. CDR1 SEHNR and CDR2 FQNEAQ come from the germline V gene (reference sequence). Trimming removed 8 bases from V and 5 bases from J; junction bases left unmatched: 20. For the CDR3, the DNA is TGTGCCAGCCTACTTTATCGGACTAGCGGCCTTAGTACAACCGGGGAGCTGTTTTTT. As protein: CASLLYRTSGLSTTGELFF.

This chain links TRBV28 with TRBJ1-1; TRBD1 might be the D (5 bases). The V end was cut by 7 bases, the J end by 10 bases, with 16 bases between. Germline CDR1 MDHEN, CDR2 SYDVKM. The CDR3 extends over 12 amino acids. The CDR3 spells CASTGARVAAFF. In nucleotides, the CDR3 is TGTGCCAGCACCGGGGCAAGGGTGGCAGCTTTCTTT. Full variable domain (remainder filled in from reference TRBV28 and TRBJ1-1): DVKVTQSSRYLVKRTGEKVFLECVQDMDHENMFWYRQDPGLGLRLIYFSYDVKMKEKGDIPEGYSVSREKKERFSLILESASTNQTSMYLCASTGARVAAFFGQGTRLTVV.

This sequence joins TRBV10-3 and TRBJ2-7; 8 bases align to TRBD1. This CDR3 has 14 residues. V lost 5 bases to trimming and J lost 4 bases; unmatched junction nucleotides: 7. Germline values: CDR1 ENHRY, CDR2 SYGVKD. The chain's CDR3 is CAISLQGDLYEQYF. CDR3 coding DNA: TGTGCCATCAGTCTACAGGGGGATCTATACGAGCAGTACTTC.

As to this clonotype: A single base separates this from a much larger clone, so it may be a read error. The genes are TRBV20-1 and TRBJ2-1; tentatively, D is TRBD2 (6 bases). The V gene's germline CDR1 is DFQATT and CDR2 SNEGSKA (reference sequence). This CDR3 has 14 residues. The V end lost 0 bases, the J end lost 8 bases, and 14 bases lay between the germline ends. CDR3: CSAREECGDHEQFF. The CDR3 coding sequence is TGCAGTGCTAGAGAGGAGTGCGGGGACCATGAGCAGTTCTTC.

A remark on this clonotype: One base away lies a much larger clone, so this may be a sequencing read error. The chain recombines TRBV12-3 or TRBV12-4 with TRBJ2-7; weak D call: TRBD1 (6 bases). The end of the DNA is better explained by TRBJ2-5, so the J call may be wrong. The CDR3 is made up of 14 amino acids. In DNA, the CDR3 is TGTGCCGGCAGTGCCACGGGTAGGGGGGAGACCCAGTACTTC. It encodes CAGSATGRGETQYF.

As to this clonotype: A single base separates this from a much larger clone, so it may be a read error. The chain carries TRBV20-1 and TRBJ2-3; D not resolved. V lost 4 bases to trimming and J lost 0 bases, with 14 bases between them. The CDR3 extends over 15 amino acids. CDR1 is DFQATT, CDR2 SNEGSKA, per germline (reference sequence). The CDR3 DNA sequence: TGCAGTGCTACCATTCTAGAAACTAGCACAGATACGCAGTATTTT. Protein: CSATILETSTDTQYF.

This clonotype was picked up many times. The chain links TRBV12-3 or TRBV12-4 to TRBJ2-7; 8 bases are a match to TRBD1. The J segment lost 2 bases and the V segment lost 4 bases, leaving 16 bases of the junction unmatched. The CDR3 is 18 amino acids. CDR3 residues: CASSSGTGLFSLPYEQYF. CDR3 coding DNA: TGTGCCAGCAGTTCCGGGACAGGCTTATTCTCCTTGCCCTACGAGCAGTACTTC.

This clonotype was counted at least ten times. The chain couples TRBV6-5 to TRBJ1-5; unclear D gene. V was pared by 5 bases and J by 4 bases, with 12 bases between. In germline, CDR1 is MNHEY, CDR2 SVGAGI. This CDR3 comprises 14 residues. The CDR3 reads CASSIGRENQPQHF. CDR3 bases: TGTGCCAGCAGTATCGGGCGGGAGAATCAGCCCCAGCATTTT.